This TCR beta chain comes out of a study of blood T cells in healthy people across ages. Alongside a J-beta primer mix, a sample-barcoded 5' primer served in a second PCR lasting about 7 to 12 cycles. TCRdb processed the 5' RACE reads anew with MiXCR; each CDR3 protein has one entry. The sample gives 650,000 to 900,000 distinct CDR3 sequences, around two thirds of which show up once; approximately 30% is in the top ten. This clonotype was found a few times. The CDR3 extends over 15 amino acids. In germline, CDR1 is SGHRS, CDR2 YFSETQ. Trimming took off 4 bases at V and 0 bases at J, with 10 bases between the two ends.

The chain carries TRBV5-1 and TRBJ2-2; a possible D gene is TRBD2 (6 bases). This receptor was identified in a man aged 25 to 45 in good health. Specimen: blood. CDR3 residues: CASSPREANTGELFF. The DNA for the CDR3 is TGCGCCAGCAGCCCGAGGGAGGCGAACACCGGGGAGCTGTTTTTT.